This T cell receptor (beta chain) is from a study of blood T cell repertoires in COVID-19. Sequencing was performed with immunoSEQ multiplex PCR; in TCRdb, only in-frame clones are kept and a portion is missing. The sample carries some 350,000 clones, less than 90% recorded once. Germline loops: CDR1 LGHDT, CDR2 YNNKEL (reference sequence). The CDR3 covers 14 residues. V was pared by 1 base and J by 12 bases, with 4 bases of the junction left unmatched. Participants spanned ages roughly 18 to 90 years and resided in 20 to 25 US areas. This TCR derives from a woman aged 25 to 45 who had recovered from COVID-19. The chain has TRBV3-1 (or the pseudogene TRBV3-2) and TRBJ2-1; TRBD2 matches 12 bases. The material sequenced was PBMCs or T cells enriched from blood (not recorded which). The CDR3 reads CASSQGLAGAAQFF. CDR3 DNA: TGTGCCAGCAGCCAAGGACTAGCGGGGGCCGCGCAGTTCTTC.